One sample yielded the 3 T cell receptor beta chains listed below, sequenced in a study of shared clonotypes between healthy human individuals. CD45RO-negative, CCR7-selected cells formed the naive CD8 fraction, which excluded terminally differentiated effector memory CD45RA+ cells. Measured with immunoSEQ multiplex PCR; TCRdb has only the in-frame clones, and not every one. The table has roughly 2,000,000 clones, 80% to 95% seen once. Sequences were obtained from naive CD8+ T cells from PBMCs. These receptors came from a man younger than 35 in good health. Some clones in this sample may be carry-over from other donors' samples.

This chain connects TRBV7-9 to TRBJ1-4; a possible D gene is TRBD1 (6 bases). Looked up from germline, CDR1 is SEHNR and CDR2 is FQNEAQ (reference sequence). Trimming took off 2 bases at V and 8 bases at J, with 15 bases between the two ends. This CDR3 region has 15 residues. Written as DNA, the CDR3 is TGTGCCAGCAGCTTATCGCCACAGGGCGGCGAAAAACTGTTTTTT. Its protein product is CASSLSPQGGEKLFF.

The genes are TRBV27 and TRBJ1-5; 7 bases fit TRBD1. The length of the CDR3 is 15 residues. Germline trimming cut 4 bases from V and 2 bases from J; bases unmatched to any gene: 5. CDR1 and CDR2 from the germline V gene are MNHEY and SMNVEV (reference sequence). The DNA for the CDR3 is TGTGCCAGCAGTTCGGCAGGGACAGGCAATCAGCCCCAGCATTTT. Its protein is CASSSAGTGNQPQHF.

CDR3: CASSLRIGYEQYF. CDR3 nucleotides: TGCGCCAGCAGCTTGAGGATCGGGTACGAGCAGTACTTC. V usage is TRBV5-1 and J usage is TRBJ2-7; D ambiguous. CDR1 and CDR2 (germline): SGHRS, YFSETQ. Deletions cut 1 base from V and 4 bases from J, with 9 bases between. The CDR3 extends over 13 amino acids.